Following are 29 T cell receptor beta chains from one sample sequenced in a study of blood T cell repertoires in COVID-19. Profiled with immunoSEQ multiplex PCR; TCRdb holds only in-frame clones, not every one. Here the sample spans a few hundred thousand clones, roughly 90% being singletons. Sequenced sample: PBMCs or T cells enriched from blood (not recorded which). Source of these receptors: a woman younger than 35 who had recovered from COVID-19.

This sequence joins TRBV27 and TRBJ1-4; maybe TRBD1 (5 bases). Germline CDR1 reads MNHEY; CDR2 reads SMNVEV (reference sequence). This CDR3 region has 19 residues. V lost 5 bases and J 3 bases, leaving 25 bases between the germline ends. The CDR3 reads CASSPSAGEWVQANEKLFF. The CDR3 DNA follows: TGTGCCAGCAGTCCATCGGCGGGGGAGTGGGTTCAGGCTAATGAAAAACTGTTTTTT.

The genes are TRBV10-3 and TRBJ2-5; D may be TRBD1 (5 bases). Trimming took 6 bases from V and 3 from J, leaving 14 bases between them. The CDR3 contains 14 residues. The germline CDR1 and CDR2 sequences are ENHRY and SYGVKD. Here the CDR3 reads CAIRSGKGEETQYF. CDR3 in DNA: TGTGCCATCAGATCAGGGAAGGGTGAAGAGACCCAGTACTTC.

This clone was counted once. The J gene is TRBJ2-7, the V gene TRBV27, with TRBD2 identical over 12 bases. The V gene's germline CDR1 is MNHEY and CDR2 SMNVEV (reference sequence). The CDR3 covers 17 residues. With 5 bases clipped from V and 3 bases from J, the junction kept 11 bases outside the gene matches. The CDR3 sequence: CASSPLWTSGIGYEQYF. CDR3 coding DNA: TGTGCCAGCAGTCCCCTTTGGACTAGCGGGATAGGCTACGAGCAGTACTTC.

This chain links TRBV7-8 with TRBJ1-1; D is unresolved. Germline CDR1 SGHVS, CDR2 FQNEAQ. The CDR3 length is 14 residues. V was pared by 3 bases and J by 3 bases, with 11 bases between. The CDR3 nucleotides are TGTGCCAGCAGCTTGCTATCCCGGGACACTGAAGCTTTCTTT. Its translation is CASSLLSRDTEAFF.

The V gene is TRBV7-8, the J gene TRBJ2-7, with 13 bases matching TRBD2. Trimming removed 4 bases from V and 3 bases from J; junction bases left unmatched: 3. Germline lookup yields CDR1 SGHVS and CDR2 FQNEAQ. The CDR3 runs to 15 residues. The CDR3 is CASSSGLAGVYEQYF. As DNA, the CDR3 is TGTGCCAGCAGCTCTGGACTAGCGGGAGTCTACGAGCAGTACTTC.

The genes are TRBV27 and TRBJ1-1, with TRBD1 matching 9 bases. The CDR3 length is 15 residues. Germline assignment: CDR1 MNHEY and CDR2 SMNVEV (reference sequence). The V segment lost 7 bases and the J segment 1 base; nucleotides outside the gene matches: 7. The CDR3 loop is CASIHTGGANTEAFF. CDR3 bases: TGTGCCAGCATCCATACAGGGGGCGCGAACACTGAAGCTTTCTTT.

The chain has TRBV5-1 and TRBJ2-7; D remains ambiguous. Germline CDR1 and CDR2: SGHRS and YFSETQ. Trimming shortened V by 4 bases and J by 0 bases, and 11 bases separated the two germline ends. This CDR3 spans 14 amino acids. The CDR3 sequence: CASSKDTSSYEQYF. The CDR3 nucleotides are TGCGCCAGCAGCAAAGACACGAGCTCCTACGAGCAGTACTTC.

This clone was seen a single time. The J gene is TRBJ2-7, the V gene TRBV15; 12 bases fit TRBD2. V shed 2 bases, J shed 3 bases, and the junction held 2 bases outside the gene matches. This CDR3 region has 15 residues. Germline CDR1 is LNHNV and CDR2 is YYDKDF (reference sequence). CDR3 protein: CATSRRLAGDYEQYF. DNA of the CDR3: TGTGCCACCAGCAGACGACTAGCGGGAGACTACGAGCAGTACTTC.

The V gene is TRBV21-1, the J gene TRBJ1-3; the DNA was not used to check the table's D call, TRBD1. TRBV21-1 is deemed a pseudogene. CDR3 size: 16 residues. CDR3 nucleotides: TGTGCCAGCAGCAAAGTGGAAGGGGACTCTGGAAACACCATATATTTT. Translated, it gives CASSKVEGDSGNTIYF.

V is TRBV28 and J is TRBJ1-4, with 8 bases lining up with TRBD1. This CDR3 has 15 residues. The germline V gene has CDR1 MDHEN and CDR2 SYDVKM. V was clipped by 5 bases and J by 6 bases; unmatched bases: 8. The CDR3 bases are TGTGCCAGCAGTCCGACAGGGGAAGGGCATGAAAAACTGTTTTTT. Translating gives CASSPTGEGHEKLFF.

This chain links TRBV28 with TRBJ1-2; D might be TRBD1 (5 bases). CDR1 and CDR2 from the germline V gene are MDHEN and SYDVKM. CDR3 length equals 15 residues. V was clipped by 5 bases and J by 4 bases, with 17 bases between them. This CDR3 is CASSQGGSGSYGYTF. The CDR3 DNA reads TGTGCCAGCAGTCAGGGAGGGAGCGGGTCCTATGGCTACACCTTC.

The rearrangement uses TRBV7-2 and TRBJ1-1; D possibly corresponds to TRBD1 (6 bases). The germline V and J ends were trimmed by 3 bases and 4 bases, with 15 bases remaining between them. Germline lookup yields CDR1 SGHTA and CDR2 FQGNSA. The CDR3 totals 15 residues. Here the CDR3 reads CASSLAGDVTTEAFF. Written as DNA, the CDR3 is TGTGCCAGCAGCTTGGCAGGGGATGTGACCACTGAAGCTTTCTTT.

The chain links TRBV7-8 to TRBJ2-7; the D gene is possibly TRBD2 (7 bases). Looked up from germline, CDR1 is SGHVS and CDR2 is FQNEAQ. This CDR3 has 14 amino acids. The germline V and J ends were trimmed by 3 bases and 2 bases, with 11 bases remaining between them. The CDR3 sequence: CASSLGGGPYEQYF. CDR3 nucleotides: TGTGCCAGCAGCTTGGGGGGGGGCCCCTACGAGCAGTACTTC.

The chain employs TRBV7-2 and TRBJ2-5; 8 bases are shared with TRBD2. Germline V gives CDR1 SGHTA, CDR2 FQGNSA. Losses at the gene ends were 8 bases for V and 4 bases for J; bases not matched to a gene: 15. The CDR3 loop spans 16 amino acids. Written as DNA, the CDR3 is TGTGCCAGCGCCGGGGGGGGAGCTAGCTCGGGAGAGACCCAGTACTTC. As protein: CASAGGGASSGETQYF.

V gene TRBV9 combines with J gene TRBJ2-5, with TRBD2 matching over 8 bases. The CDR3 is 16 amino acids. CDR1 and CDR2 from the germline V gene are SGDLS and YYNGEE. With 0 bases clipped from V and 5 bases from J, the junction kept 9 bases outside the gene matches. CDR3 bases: TGTGCCAGCAGCGTAGCTCCAGCGGGGGAGCGGGAGACCCAGTACTTC. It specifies CASSVAPAGERETQYF.

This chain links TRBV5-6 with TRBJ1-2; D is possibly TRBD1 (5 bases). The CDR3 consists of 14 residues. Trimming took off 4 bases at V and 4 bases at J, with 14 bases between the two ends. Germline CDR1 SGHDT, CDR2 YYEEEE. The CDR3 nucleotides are TGTGCCAGCAGCCCGGTAGGGGCTGGCTATGGCTACACCTTC. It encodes CASSPVGAGYGYTF.

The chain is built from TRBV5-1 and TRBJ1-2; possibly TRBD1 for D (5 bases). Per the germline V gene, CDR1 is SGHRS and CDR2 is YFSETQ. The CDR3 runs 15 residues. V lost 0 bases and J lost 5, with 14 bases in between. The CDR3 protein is CASSLVAGGSYGYTF. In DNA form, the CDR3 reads TGCGCCAGCAGCTTGGTTGCGGGGGGTAGTTATGGCTACACCTTC.

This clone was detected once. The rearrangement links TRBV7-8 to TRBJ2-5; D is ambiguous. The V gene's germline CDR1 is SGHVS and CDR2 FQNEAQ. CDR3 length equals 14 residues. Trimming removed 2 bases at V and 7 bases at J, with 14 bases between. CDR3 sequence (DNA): TGTGCCAGCAGCTTACGATCCCGACTTGGGACCCAGTACTTC. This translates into CASSLRSRLGTQYF.

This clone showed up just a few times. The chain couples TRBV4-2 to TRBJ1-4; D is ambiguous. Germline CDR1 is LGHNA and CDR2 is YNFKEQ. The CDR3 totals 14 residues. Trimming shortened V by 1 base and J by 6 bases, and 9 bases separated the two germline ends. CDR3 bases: TGTGCCAGCAGCCAAGGAGACGGAGATGAAAAACTGTTTTTT. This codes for CASSQGDGDEKLFF.

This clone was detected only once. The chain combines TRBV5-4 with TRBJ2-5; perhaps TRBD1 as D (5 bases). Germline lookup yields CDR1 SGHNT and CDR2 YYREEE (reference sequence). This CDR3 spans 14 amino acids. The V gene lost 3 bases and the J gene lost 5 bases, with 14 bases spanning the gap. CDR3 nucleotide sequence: TGTGCCAGCAGCTCCAGGCAGGGTCGGGAGACCCAGTACTTC. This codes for CASSSRQGRETQYF.

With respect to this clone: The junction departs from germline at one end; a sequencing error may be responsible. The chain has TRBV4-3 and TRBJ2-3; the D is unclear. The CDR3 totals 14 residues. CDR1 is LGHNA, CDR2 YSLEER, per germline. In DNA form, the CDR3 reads TGCGCCAGCAGCCAGGCTCTTTGGGTGCAGGCCATCTTTTTT. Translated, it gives CASSQALWVQAIFF.

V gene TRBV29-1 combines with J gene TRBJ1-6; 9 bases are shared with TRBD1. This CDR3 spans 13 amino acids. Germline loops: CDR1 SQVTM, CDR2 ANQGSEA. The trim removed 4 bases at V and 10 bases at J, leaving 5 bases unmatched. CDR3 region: CSVGDRENSPLHF. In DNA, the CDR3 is TGCAGCGTTGGGGACAGGGAAAACTCACCCCTCCACTTT.

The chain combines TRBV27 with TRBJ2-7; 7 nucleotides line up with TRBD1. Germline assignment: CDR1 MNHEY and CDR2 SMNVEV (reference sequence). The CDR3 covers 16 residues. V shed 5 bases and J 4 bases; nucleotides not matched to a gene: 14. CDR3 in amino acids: CASSPSSGTVSYEQYF. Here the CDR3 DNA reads TGTGCCAGCAGTCCCAGCTCCGGGACAGTTTCTTACGAGCAGTACTTC.

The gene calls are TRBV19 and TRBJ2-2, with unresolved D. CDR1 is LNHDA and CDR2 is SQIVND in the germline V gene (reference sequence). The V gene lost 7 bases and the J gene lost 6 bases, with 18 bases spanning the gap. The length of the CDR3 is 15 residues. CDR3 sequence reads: CASNDPGRSSGELFF. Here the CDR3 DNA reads TGTGCCAGTAATGATCCAGGAAGGTCCTCCGGGGAGCTGTTTTTT.

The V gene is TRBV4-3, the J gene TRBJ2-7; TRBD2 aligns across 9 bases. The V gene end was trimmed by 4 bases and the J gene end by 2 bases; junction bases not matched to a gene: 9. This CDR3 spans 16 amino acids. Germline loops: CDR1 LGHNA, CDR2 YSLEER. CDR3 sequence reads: CASSLTDSGGTYEQYF. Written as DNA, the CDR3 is TGCGCCAGCAGCCTAACTGATAGCGGGGGCACCTACGAGCAGTACTTC.

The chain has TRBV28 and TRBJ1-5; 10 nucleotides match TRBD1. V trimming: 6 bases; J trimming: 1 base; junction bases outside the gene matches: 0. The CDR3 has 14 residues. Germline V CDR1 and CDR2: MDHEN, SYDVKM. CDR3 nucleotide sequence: TGTGCCAGCAGGGGACAGGGGAGCAATCAGCCCCAGCATTTT. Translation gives CASRGQGSNQPQHF.

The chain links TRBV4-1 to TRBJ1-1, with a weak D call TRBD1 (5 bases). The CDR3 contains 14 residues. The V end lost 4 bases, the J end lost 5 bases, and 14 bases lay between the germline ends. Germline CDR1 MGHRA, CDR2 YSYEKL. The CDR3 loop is CASSPGGVTTEAFF. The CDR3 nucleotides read TGCGCCAGCAGCCCGGGGGGAGTCACGACTGAAGCTTTCTTT.

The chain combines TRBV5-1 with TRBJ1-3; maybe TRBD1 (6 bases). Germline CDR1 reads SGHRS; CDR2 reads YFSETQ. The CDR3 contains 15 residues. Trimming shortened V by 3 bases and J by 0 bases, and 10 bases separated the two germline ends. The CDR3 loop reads CASSWAGDSGNTIYF. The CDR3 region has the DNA TGCGCCAGCAGCTGGGCAGGGGACTCTGGAAACACCATATATTTT.

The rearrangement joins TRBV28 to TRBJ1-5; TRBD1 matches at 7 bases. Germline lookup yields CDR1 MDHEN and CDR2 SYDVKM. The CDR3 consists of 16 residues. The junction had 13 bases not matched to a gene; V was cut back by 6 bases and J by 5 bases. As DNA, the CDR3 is TGTGCCAGCAGACCAAGACAGGGACTGGCCGATCAGCCCCAGCATTTT. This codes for CASRPRQGLADQPQHF. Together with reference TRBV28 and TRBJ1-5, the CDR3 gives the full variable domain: DVKVTQSSRYLVKRTGEKVFLECVQDMDHENMFWYRQDPGLGLRLIYFSYDVKMKEKGDIPEGYSVSREKKERFSLILESASTNQTSMYLCASRPRQGLADQPQHFGDGTRLSIL.